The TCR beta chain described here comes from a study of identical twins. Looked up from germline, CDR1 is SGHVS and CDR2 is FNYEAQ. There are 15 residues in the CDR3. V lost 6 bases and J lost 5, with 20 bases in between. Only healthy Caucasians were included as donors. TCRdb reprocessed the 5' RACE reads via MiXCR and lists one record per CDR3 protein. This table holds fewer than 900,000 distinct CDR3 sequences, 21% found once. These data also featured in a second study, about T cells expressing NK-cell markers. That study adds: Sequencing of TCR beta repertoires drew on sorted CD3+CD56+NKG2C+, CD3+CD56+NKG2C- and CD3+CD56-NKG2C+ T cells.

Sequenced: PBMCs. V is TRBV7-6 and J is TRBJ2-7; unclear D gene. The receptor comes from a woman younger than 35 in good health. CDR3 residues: CASSPKASFYHEQYF. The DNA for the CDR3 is TGTGCCAGCAGTCCGAAGGCCAGTTTCTACCACGAGCAGTACTTC.